This T cell receptor beta chain stems from a study of T cells in women clearing cervical HPV infection. Across the whole study: Blood came at first lesion visit for cases, post-clearance for controls.

Trimming shortened V by 1 base and J by 5 bases, and 14 bases separated the two germline ends. The CDR3 consists of 14 residues. Germline CDR1 is DFQATT and CDR2 is SNEGSKA (reference sequence). Remarks on this clone: The read stops 3 residues short of the end of the CDR3; the missing end is completed from the germline J gene.

immunoSEQ multiplex PCR used an average of 1200 ng genomic DNA. Sequenced by immunoSEQ multiplex PCR; TCRdb stores in-frame clones only, minus some. In all, the sample yields fewer than 50,000 clones. The specimen sequenced was blood buffy coat. The TCR comes from a woman aged 18-70 years with a cervical HPV16 infection that either progressed to CIN3+ or cleared (not recorded which). The chain combines TRBV20-1 with TRBJ2-5, with a tentative D call TRBD1 (6 bases). The CDR3 loop is CSARVGGPGETQYF. The sequenced part of the CDR3 DNA is TGCAGTGCTAGAGTTGGGGGCCCCGGGGAGACC.